This TCR beta chain comes out of a study of neoadjuvant nivolumab and ipilimumab in lung cancer. The CDR3 has 18 amino acids. The junction had 7 bases not matched to a gene; V was cut back by 0 bases and J by 0 bases. Germline values: CDR1 SGHNT, CDR2 YYREEE (reference sequence). Findings of the study overall: Resected tumors had greater TCR richness and clonality than uninvolved lung.

TCRdb keeps only in-frame clones here, not all; method: immunoSEQ multiplex PCR. The sample shows approximately 21,000 clones, 82% of them seen only once. Worth noting for this clone: Its antigen is undetermined.

Sequencing used peripheral blood, obtained before neoadjuvant nivolumab, alone or with ipilimumab. This rearrangement joins TRBV5-4 to TRBJ1-5; 9 bases map to TRBD1. The TCR sequence derives from an adult with non-small cell lung cancer. The CDR3 DNA follows: TGTGCCAGCAGCTTGGGGCGGGACAGGGATCCTAGCAATCAGCCCCAGCATTTT. Translating it yields CASSLGRDRDPSNQPQHF.